This TCR beta chain comes out of a study of human thymus T cells. Points from the study as a whole: A high degree of thymic repertoire overlap among unrelated individuals was reported in related research. Thymic and blood repertoires appeared to show biased V and J gene usage.

The study used thymus tissue resected during corrective heart surgery. All donors were healthy Finnish infants who were undergoing corrective surgery to treat congenital heart defects. Germline-derived CDR1 and CDR2 are MGHRA and YSYEKL. The CDR3 has 16 amino acids. V was trimmed by 1 base and J by 3 bases, leaving 13 bases between them. Comment on this clone: Antigen unknown.

This table comes from immunoSEQ multiplex PCR, and its TCRdb copy is limited to in-frame clones, with some not included. The repertoire holds some 130,000 clones, with around 94% as singletons. The sample was thymus tissue. The chain has TRBV4-1 and TRBJ1-3; D unclear. This TCR was recovered from a boy under two years old with a congenital heart defect but otherwise immunologically healthy. The CDR3 coding sequence is TGCGCCAGCAGCCAAGGACGGCTTCTGAATGGAAACACCATATATTTT. This codes for CASSQGRLLNGNTIYF.